A single T cell receptor (beta chain) is shown here with its context. This specimen belongs to a study of response to subunit inactivated influenza vaccine. Germline values: CDR1 MNHNS, CDR2 SASEGT. This CDR3 has 13 amino acids. V lost 6 bases and J 1 base, leaving 9 bases between the germline ends. In TCRdb, the RT-PCR reads were re-called with MiXCR into one record per CDR3 protein. Among about 500,000 distinct CDR3 sequences listed, approximately 7.2% were seen once. The chain employs TRBV6-1 and TRBJ1-1; D is unclear. The input for sequencing was PBMCs from blood, taken approximately 25 months after vaccination. This receptor was taken from a man aged 45 to 75 who received an inactivated influenza vaccine. The CDR3 coding sequence is TGTGCCAGCAGACCGCAACCGAACACTGAAGCTTTCTTT. Amino acid sequence: CASRPQPNTEAFF.